This T cell receptor beta chain is drawn from a study of identical twins. Study-wide findings and caveats: Models underpredicted monozygotic twin sharing of out-of-frame TCR alpha.

MiXCR, applied by TCRdb to the 5' RACE reads, yields one record per CDR3 protein. The sample lists 500,000 or so distinct CDR3 sequences, roughly an eighth occurring once. Worth noting for this clonotype: Antigen: not known.

Only healthy Caucasians were included as donors. This CDR3 is built from 16 residues. In germline, CDR1 is DFQATT, CDR2 SNEGSKA (reference sequence). The junction had 8 bases not matched to a gene; V was cut back by 2 bases and J by 6 bases. This sample was also put to use in a study of yellow fever vaccine responses in identical twins.

Sequencing used CD4+ T cells sorted from blood. The chain carries TRBV20-1 and TRBJ2-1; 12 positions agree with TRBD2. This clonotype originated in a woman between 18 and 30 years old in good health. The CDR3 region is CSARSPRLAGVNEQFF. The DNA of the CDR3 is TGCAGTGCTAGATCCCCCCGACTAGCGGGGGTCAATGAGCAGTTCTTC.